One and the same sample provided the 13 T cell receptor beta chains below, sequenced in a study of T cells after posttransplantation cyclophosphamide. Assay: immunoSEQ multiplex PCR; the TCRdb copy retains only in-frame clones and omits some. This sample carries tens of thousands of clones, none of them present only once. The source material was PBMCs. These receptors were obtained from a man aged 50 to 59 in good health, CMV-negative, and a related stem cell transplant donor.

This clone has a count of ten or more. The chain links TRBV6-5 to TRBJ1-2; D is unclear. This CDR3 is 12 amino acids long. Germline CDR1 reads MNHEY; CDR2 reads SVGAGI. V lost 8 bases and J 4 bases, leaving 11 bases between the germline ends. CDR3 in amino acids: CASGPGFYGYTF. The DNA for the CDR3 is TGTGCCAGCGGACCGGGATTCTATGGCTACACCTTC.

This clone appeared many times. This chain links TRBV30 with TRBJ2-6, with 8 bases aligning to TRBD1. Germline-derived CDR1 and CDR2 are GTSNPN and SVGIG (reference sequence). V dropped 2 bases and J dropped 2; count of bases not matched to a gene: 11. This CDR3 is 18 amino acids long. The CDR3: CAWSFQGALFTGANVLTF. CDR3 coding DNA: TGTGCCTGGAGTTTTCAGGGGGCGTTATTTACTGGGGCCAACGTCCTGACTTTC.

This clone was counted ten times or more. V and J are TRBV11-2 and TRBJ1-5, with 7 bases lining up with TRBD1. V gave up 5 bases and J gave up 3 bases; unmatched junction bases: 7. Per germline, CDR1 SGHAT and CDR2 FQNNGV. The CDR3 length is 15 residues. The CDR3, as DNA: TGTGCCAGCAGCCAGACAGGGTTTAACAATCAGCCCCAGCATTTT. Translation: CASSQTGFNNQPQHF.

This clone has at least ten counts. This chain uses TRBV7-9 with TRBJ2-7, with D hard to call. This CDR3 region has 13 residues. Germline V gives CDR1 SEHNR, CDR2 FQNEAQ (reference sequence). V shed 5 bases and J shed 3 bases, with 11 bases lying between them. The DNA for the CDR3 is TGTGCCAGCAGCGCAGACACCAACTACGAGCAGTACTTC. It specifies CASSADTNYEQYF.

This clone was recorded at least ten times. The CDR3 protein is CATSPLVMGAGEQFF. The CDR3 DNA follows: TGTGCCACCAGTCCCCTCGTGATGGGGGCAGGTGAGCAGTTCTTC. V usage is TRBV15 and J usage is TRBJ2-1; D perhaps matches TRBD1 (6 bases). The ends were cut back, 6 bases at V and 9 bases at J, with 21 bases in the middle. The CDR3 is 15 residues long. Germline V CDR1 and CDR2: LNHNV, YYDKDF (reference sequence).

This clone has a handful of counts. This CDR3 reads CASSRGALRGETQYF. DNA of the CDR3: TGCGCCAGCAGCCGTGGGGCCTTGAGAGGAGAGACCCAGTACTTC. The J gene is TRBJ2-5, the V gene TRBV5-1, with a weak D call TRBD1 (5 bases). The V end lost 4 bases, the J end lost 4 bases, and 17 bases lay between the germline ends. This CDR3 is 15 amino acids long. Germline-derived CDR1 and CDR2 are SGHRS and YFSETQ.

This clone was counted only a few times. The rearrangement uses TRBV9 and TRBJ1-6, with TRBD1 identical over 7 bases. CDR1 SGDLS and CDR2 YYNGEE come from the germline V gene. The CDR3 has 16 amino acids. The ends lost 4 bases at V and 10 bases at J; junction bases unmatched: 14. For the CDR3, the DNA is TGTGCCAGCAGCTCCCAAGGGGACAGCCCGGGGTCACCCCTCCACTTT. This codes for CASSSQGDSPGSPLHF.

This clone was seen repeatedly, ten times or more. J is TRBJ1-1 and V is TRBV2, with a tentative D call TRBD1 (5 bases). The CDR3 extends over 12 amino acids. The germline gives CDR1 SNHLY, CDR2 FYNNEI. Trimming cost V 2 bases and J 10 bases, with 11 bases left between them. The CDR3: CASSETGRLAFF. The CDR3 nucleotides read TGTGCCAGCAGTGAAACAGGCCGCCTAGCTTTCTTT. Complete variable domain (other parts from reference TRBV2 and TRBJ1-1): EPEVTQTPSHQVTQMGQEVILRCVPISNHLYFYWYRQILGQKVEFLVSFYNNEISEKSEIFDDQFSVERPDGSNFTLKIRSTKLEDSAMYFCASSETGRLAFFGQGTRLTVV.

This clone appeared many times. The chain has TRBV9 and TRBJ1-1; 9 bases align to TRBD1. Germline CDR1 is SGDLS and CDR2 is YYNGEE. This CDR3 has 16 residues. Trimming removed 4 bases from V and 4 bases from J; junction bases left unmatched: 11. CDR3 in DNA: TGTGCCAGCAGCCCGATCCCTACACAGGGGGCCACTGAAGCTTTCTTT. Encoded protein: CASSPIPTQGATEAFF.

This clone showed up many times. The rearrangement joins TRBV5-6 to TRBJ2-3; 10 bases agree with TRBD1. CDR3 length: 18 amino acids. V was pared by 4 bases and J by 5 bases, with 16 bases of the junction left unmatched. CDR1 SGHDT and CDR2 YYEEEE come from the germline V gene. CDR3 amino acids: CASSPAPGQGLFGDTQYF. CDR3 coding DNA: TGTGCCAGCAGCCCGGCCCCGGGACAGGGGCTATTCGGAGATACGCAGTATTTT.

This clone was detected ten times or more. This CDR3 reads CASSPPTSESSYNEQFF. CDR3 bases: TGTGCCAGCTCACCACCGACTAGCGAGAGCTCCTACAATGAGCAGTTCTTC. The chain links TRBV18 to TRBJ2-1; 8 bases agree with TRBD2. Trimming cost V 0 bases and J 0 bases; bases outside gene matches: 4. There are 17 residues in the CDR3. Germline V gene lookup returns CDR1 KGHSH and CDR2 LQKENI.

This clone has a count of ten or more. This sequence joins TRBV5-1 and TRBJ1-6; no firm D call. The CDR3 length is 15 residues. Germline V gives CDR1 SGHRS, CDR2 YFSETQ. V was cut by 1 base and J by 8 bases, with 13 bases left in between. Written as DNA, the CDR3 is TGCGCCAGCAGCTTGTTAAACAGCCCTCATTCACCCCTCCACTTT. It encodes CASSLLNSPHSPLHF.

This clone has ten or more counts. The chain recombines TRBV30 with TRBJ1-1; no reliable D call. Germline V gene sequence: CDR1 GTSNPN, CDR2 SVGIG (reference sequence). The V and J ends lost 0 bases and 0 bases respectively, with 14 bases between them. There are 16 residues in the CDR3. CDR3 in amino acids: CAWSVPGFTMNTEAFF. The CDR3 bases are TGTGCCTGGAGTGTACCCGGGTTTACAATGAACACTGAAGCTTTCTTT.